These T cell receptor beta chains were read from a single sample in a study of T cells after posttransplantation cyclophosphamide. Clones were sequenced by immunoSEQ multiplex PCR, and TCRdb holds only the in-frame ones, with some missing. The table lists some 4,500 clones, about three quarters of them singletons, with 45% to 55% in the top ten. Sequenced material: PBMCs, taken around 320 days after allogeneic stem cell transplant with calcineurin inhibitor and methotrexate. All receptors derive from a female patient aged 50 to 65 who received an allogeneic stem cell transplant from an unrelated donor, was CMV-positive, and had acute and chronic GVHD. Some T cells may have come from the graft donor. Each CDR3 is given with its conserved first and last residue. D genes are given only for firm matches. A row's size may be missing; if present it is once, few, many or a size class.

cdr3_nt: TGTGCCAGCACCGCACTGGGGACAGCCAATCAGCCCCAGCATTTT
cdr3_aa: CASTALGTANQPQHF
d_call: TRBD1
clone_size: once
j_call: TRBJ1-5
v_call: TRBV7-2

cdr3_nt: TGTGCTAGTGGCCGCGGGACTAGCGGGAGGAGTAGCACAGATACGCAGTATTTT
cdr3_aa: CASGRGTSGRSSTDTQYF
d_call: TRBD2
clone_size: -
j_call: TRBJ2-3
v_call: TRBV12-5

cdr3_nt: TGTGCCAGCGGCCAGGGGGGTCCCAACGAGCAGTACTTC
cdr3_aa: CASGQGGPNEQYF
d_call: -
clone_size: few
j_call: TRBJ2-7
v_call: TRBV6-1

cdr3_nt: TGCGCCAGCAGCTTGGAGGGTAGGGGGTATGGCTACACCTTC
cdr3_aa: CASSLEGRGYGYTF
d_call: -
clone_size: -
j_call: TRBJ1-2
v_call: TRBV5-1

cdr3_nt: TGTGCCACCAGCAGAGATCGAGGGCCTTGGGGGGACACTGAAGCTTTCTTT
cdr3_aa: CATSRDRGPWGDTEAFF
d_call: -
clone_size: -
j_call: TRBJ1-1
v_call: TRBV15

cdr3_nt: TGTGCCAGCAGTTTAGGGGGGGGAGGGACTGAAGCTTTCTTT
cdr3_aa: CASSLGGGGTEAFF
d_call: -
clone_size: -
j_call: TRBJ1-1
v_call: TRBV6-5

cdr3_nt: TGTGCCAGCAGCAGCGGGGATAGTGGCTACACCTTC
cdr3_aa: CASSSGDSGYTF
d_call: -
clone_size: -
j_call: TRBJ1-2
v_call: TRBV7-9

cdr3_nt: TGTGCCAGCTCACCATACCAGCGCCGGACAACTAATGAAAAACTGTTTTTT
cdr3_aa: CASSPYQRRTTNEKLFF
d_call: -
clone_size: -
j_call: TRBJ1-4
v_call: TRBV18

cdr3_nt: TGTGCCAGCAGCTTGCTGCAGGGGGGAGAAGAGACCCAGTACTTC
cdr3_aa: CASSLLQGGEETQYF
d_call: -
clone_size: few
j_call: TRBJ2-5
v_call: TRBV5-6

cdr3_nt: TGTGCCAGCAGCCAACAGGGATCTCCGGGCGAGCAGTACTTC
cdr3_aa: CASSQQGSPGEQYF
d_call: -
clone_size: -
j_call: TRBJ2-7
v_call: TRBV27

cdr3_nt: TGTGCCAGCAGTTACTCCTTGGGCAGCAATGAGCAGTTCTTC
cdr3_aa: CASSYSLGSNEQFF
d_call: -
clone_size: medium-sized
j_call: TRBJ2-1
v_call: TRBV6-5

cdr3_nt: TGTGCCAGCAGTCGAACAGGGGTCTACAATGAGCAGTTCTTC
cdr3_aa: CASSRTGVYNEQFF
d_call: TRBD1
clone_size: -
j_call: TRBJ2-1
v_call: TRBV27

cdr3_nt: TGTGCCAGCAGCGCCGGGGGGAGGCCGGATACGCAGTATTTT
cdr3_aa: CASSAGGRPDTQYF
d_call: TRBD2
clone_size: -
j_call: TRBJ2-3
v_call: TRBV6-5

cdr3_nt: TGTGCCAGCAGAAATACACGGGACAACTCCTACGAGCAGTACTTC
cdr3_aa: CASRNTRDNSYEQYF
d_call: -
clone_size: -
j_call: TRBJ2-7
v_call: TRBV11-2

cdr3_nt: TGTGCCAGCAGCTCAGAAACCCCACTAGCGGGGGCCACAGATACGCAGTATTTT
cdr3_aa: CASSSETPLAGATDTQYF
d_call: TRBD2
clone_size: -
j_call: TRBJ2-3
v_call: TRBV7-8

cdr3_nt: TGTGCCAGCAGTTACGGGAACACCGGGGAGCTGTTTTTT
cdr3_aa: CASSYGNTGELFF
d_call: -
clone_size: few
j_call: TRBJ2-2
v_call: TRBV2

cdr3_nt: TGTGCCAGCAGCTTGGGGCGGCGCGTGAAAAACGAGCAGTACTTC
cdr3_aa: CASSLGRRVKNEQYF
d_call: -
clone_size: once
j_call: TRBJ2-7
v_call: TRBV5-6

cdr3_nt: TGTGCCAGCATCCACACGCTCAAGGGGATGGACACTGAAGCTTTCTTT
cdr3_aa: CASIHTLKGMDTEAFF
d_call: -
clone_size: -
j_call: TRBJ1-1
v_call: TRBV7-6

cdr3_nt: TGCGCCAGCAATCTACAGGGGAACACTGAAGCTTTCTTT
cdr3_aa: CASNLQGNTEAFF
d_call: -
clone_size: -
j_call: TRBJ1-1
v_call: TRBV10-2

cdr3_nt: TGTGCCAGCAGCTTGCTAACAGGGGCGATGACTGAAGCTTTCTTT
cdr3_aa: CASSLLTGAMTEAFF
d_call: TRBD1
clone_size: few
j_call: TRBJ1-1
v_call: TRBV5-4

cdr3_nt: TGTGCCAGCAGCTTAAGAAATGGACAGGCCAAAAACATTCAGTACTTC
cdr3_aa: CASSLRNGQAKNIQYF
d_call: -
clone_size: -
j_call: TRBJ2-4
v_call: TRBV7-2

cdr3_nt: TGTGCCAGTAGACTAGCGGGCTACAATGAGCAGTTCTTC
cdr3_aa: CASRLAGYNEQFF
d_call: TRBD2
clone_size: few
j_call: TRBJ2-1
v_call: TRBV19

cdr3_nt: TGTGCCAGCAGCTTAGACAGGCCAACTAATGAAAAACTGTTTTTT
cdr3_aa: CASSLDRPTNEKLFF
d_call: -
clone_size: -
j_call: TRBJ1-4
v_call: TRBV7-2

cdr3_nt: TGCGCCAGCAGCTGGGTCCAGGGGGGCTCCTACGAGCAGTACTTC
cdr3_aa: CASSWVQGGSYEQYF
d_call: -
clone_size: -
j_call: TRBJ2-7
v_call: TRBV5-1

cdr3_nt: TGTGCCAGCAGCCAGGGGACAGGAGATACGGATGAGCAGTTCTTC
cdr3_aa: CASSQGTGDTDEQFF
d_call: TRBD1
clone_size: -
j_call: TRBJ2-1
v_call: TRBV11-3

cdr3_nt: TGTGCCAGCAGCCAAGTGTTAGCGCCCATGGCCGAGCAGTACTTC
cdr3_aa: CASSQVLAPMAEQYF
d_call: -
clone_size: few
j_call: TRBJ2-7
v_call: TRBV4-2

cdr3_nt: TGTGCCAGCAGTACAGGGTGGTCCAATCAGCCCCAGCATTTT
cdr3_aa: CASSTGWSNQPQHF
d_call: -
clone_size: -
j_call: TRBJ1-5
v_call: TRBV27

cdr3_nt: TGCGCCAGCAGTGAGACCGGGACAGGGGGCAATGAGCAGTTCTTC
cdr3_aa: CASSETGTGGNEQFF
d_call: TRBD1
clone_size: few
j_call: TRBJ2-1
v_call: TRBV10-1

cdr3_nt: TGTGCCAGCTCACTGGGACTAAGTAATGAAAAACTGTTTTTT
cdr3_aa: CASSLGLSNEKLFF
d_call: -
clone_size: -
j_call: TRBJ1-4
v_call: TRBV18

cdr3_nt: TGTGCCAGCAGCTATGGGGACAGGGTAGGAGAAAAACTGTTTTTT
cdr3_aa: CASSYGDRVGEKLFF
d_call: TRBD1
clone_size: once
j_call: TRBJ1-4
v_call: TRBV6-1

cdr3_nt: TGCGCCAGCAGCCAAGTTCCTAGCGGGGGGAACTCCTACGAGCAGTACTTC
cdr3_aa: CASSQVPSGGNSYEQYF
d_call: TRBD2
clone_size: -
j_call: TRBJ2-7
v_call: TRBV4-1

cdr3_nt: TGTGCCAGCAGCTTCACTGACACCGGGGAGCTGTTTTTT
cdr3_aa: CASSFTDTGELFF
d_call: -
clone_size: few
j_call: TRBJ2-2
v_call: TRBV11-2

cdr3_nt: TGTGCCAGCAGGGGACAACCGAAACCTGAAGCTTTCTTT
cdr3_aa: CASRGQPKPEAFF
d_call: -
clone_size: once
j_call: TRBJ1-1
v_call: TRBV6-1

cdr3_nt: TGTGCCAGCAGTTCCGAACCCAGGGGCAGTCAAGAGACCCAGTACTTC
cdr3_aa: CASSSEPRGSQETQYF
d_call: -
clone_size: -
j_call: TRBJ2-5
v_call: TRBV27

cdr3_nt: TGTGCCACCGGACGGGGTCTAGGCAATCAGCCCCAGCATTTT
cdr3_aa: CATGRGLGNQPQHF
d_call: -
clone_size: -
j_call: TRBJ1-5
v_call: TRBV6-5

cdr3_nt: TGTGCCAGTAGGGAAACAGGACTAGCGGGACGTGACTCCTACGAGCAGTACTTC
cdr3_aa: CASRETGLAGRDSYEQYF
d_call: TRBD2
clone_size: -
j_call: TRBJ2-7
v_call: TRBV19

cdr3_nt: TGTGCCAGCAGCGGCCGGGACTCGACCTACGAGCAGTACTTC
cdr3_aa: CASSGRDSTYEQYF
d_call: -
clone_size: -
j_call: TRBJ2-7
v_call: TRBV9

cdr3_nt: TGTGCCAGCAGCGCGGACAATCTTAGAGCTTTCTTT
cdr3_aa: CASSADNLRAFF
d_call: -
clone_size: -
j_call: TRBJ1-1
v_call: TRBV7-8

cdr3_nt: TGTGCCAGTAGTATAGGGGGACAGGGAAGATTTAATCAGCCCCAGCATTTT
cdr3_aa: CASSIGGQGRFNQPQHF
d_call: TRBD1
clone_size: -
j_call: TRBJ1-5
v_call: TRBV19

cdr3_nt: TGTGCCAGCAGTGGGCCAGTTACAGTTTCCTATAGCAATCAGCCCCAGCATTTT
cdr3_aa: CASSGPVTVSYSNQPQHF
d_call: -
clone_size: -
j_call: TRBJ1-5
v_call: TRBV6-4

cdr3_nt: TGTGCCAGCAGTGAGCTAGCGGGACATCAGTTCTTC
cdr3_aa: CASSELAGHQFF
d_call: TRBD2
clone_size: -
j_call: TRBJ2-1
v_call: TRBV2

cdr3_nt: TGTGCCACCGGGGACAGGACCTACGAGCAGTACTTC
cdr3_aa: CATGDRTYEQYF
d_call: TRBD1
clone_size: -
j_call: TRBJ2-7
v_call: TRBV15

cdr3_nt: TGTGCCAGCAGCGTAGCCCCCGAAGCGGGGGGGCCCCAGGGTGAGCAGTTCTTC
cdr3_aa: CASSVAPEAGGPQGEQFF
d_call: TRBD2
clone_size: -
j_call: TRBJ2-1
v_call: TRBV9

cdr3_nt: TGTGCCAGCAGCCCGGACAGGCTTGCTGAAGCTTTCTTT
cdr3_aa: CASSPDRLAEAFF
d_call: TRBD1
clone_size: -
j_call: TRBJ1-1
v_call: TRBV5-5

cdr3_nt: TGTGCCAGCAGGGTGGACAGGGGGGGCGGAGGGGCCAACGTCCTGACTTTC
cdr3_aa: CASRVDRGGGGANVLTF
d_call: TRBD1
clone_size: -
j_call: TRBJ2-6
v_call: TRBV5-4

cdr3_nt: TGTGCCAGCAGCGAGGTCTGGCTAGCGGGAGGGAGTACCGGGGAGCTGTTTTTT
cdr3_aa: CASSEVWLAGGSTGELFF
d_call: TRBD2
clone_size: -
j_call: TRBJ2-2
v_call: TRBV25-1

cdr3_nt: TGTGCCAGCAATGAGCGGGGCTCCTACGAGCAGTACTTC
cdr3_aa: CASNERGSYEQYF
d_call: TRBD2
clone_size: once
j_call: TRBJ2-7
v_call: TRBV2

cdr3_nt: TGTGCCAGCAGCCTAACCCCAATCCCTTTCTACGAGCAGTACTTC
cdr3_aa: CASSLTPIPFYEQYF
d_call: -
clone_size: once
j_call: TRBJ2-7
v_call: TRBV2

cdr3_nt: TGCGCCAGCAGCTTGGGACAGGGGGAATACAATGAGCAGTTCTTC
cdr3_aa: CASSLGQGEYNEQFF
d_call: TRBD1
clone_size: few
j_call: TRBJ2-1
v_call: TRBV5-1

cdr3_nt: TGTGCCACCAGCGCCGTGGACAGGGTCTACGAGCAGTACTTC
cdr3_aa: CATSAVDRVYEQYF
d_call: TRBD1
clone_size: few
j_call: TRBJ2-7
v_call: TRBV15

cdr3_nt: TGTGCCAGCAGTTCATTACAGGGGTTTGGCTATGGCTACACCTTC
cdr3_aa: CASSSLQGFGYGYTF
d_call: TRBD1
clone_size: -
j_call: TRBJ1-2
v_call: TRBV28

cdr3_nt: TGTGCCAGCAGTTACCAGGACAGTGGTAGCATTCAGTACTTC
cdr3_aa: CASSYQDSGSIQYF
d_call: -
clone_size: few
j_call: TRBJ2-4
v_call: TRBV27

cdr3_nt: TGCGCCAGCAGCTTGGATGGCGGGAGGAGGGCATACAATGAGCAGTTCTTC
cdr3_aa: CASSLDGGRRAYNEQFF
d_call: TRBD2
clone_size: many
j_call: TRBJ2-1
v_call: TRBV5-1

cdr3_nt: TGCGCCAGCAGCCTCCGACTAGCGATTAACACCGGGGAGCTGTTTTTT
cdr3_aa: CASSLRLAINTGELFF
d_call: TRBD2
clone_size: -
j_call: TRBJ2-2
v_call: TRBV5-1

cdr3_nt: TGCGCCAGTTCATCGACTGGGTCCTGGGAGACCCAGTACTTC
cdr3_aa: CASSSTGSWETQYF
d_call: -
clone_size: -
j_call: TRBJ2-5
v_call: TRBV5-1

cdr3_nt: TGTGCCAGCAGCTCAGGGGTGTATAGCAATCAGCCCCAGCATTTT
cdr3_aa: CASSSGVYSNQPQHF
d_call: -
clone_size: -
j_call: TRBJ1-5
v_call: TRBV7-9

cdr3_nt: TGTGCCAGCGGGGTGGGACTCGACGAGCAGTACTTC
cdr3_aa: CASGVGLDEQYF
d_call: -
clone_size: -
j_call: TRBJ2-7
v_call: TRBV27

cdr3_nt: TGTGCCAGCAGGTTACAGGGGTCCACTGAAGCTTTCTTT
cdr3_aa: CASRLQGSTEAFF
d_call: TRBD1
clone_size: many
j_call: TRBJ1-1
v_call: TRBV9